The 24 T cell receptor beta chains below come from one sample, sequenced in a study of blood T cell repertoires in COVID-19. The repertoire was sequenced with immunoSEQ multiplex PCR; TCRdb's copy has only in-frame clones and lacks some. Here the sample spans about 370,000 clones, around 87% being singletons. Sequencing used peripheral blood. These receptors all come from a woman aged 25 to 39 with COVID-19, enrolled during active disease.

This clone was counted once. The chain recombines TRBV24-1 with TRBJ2-5; no firm D call. The CDR3 runs to 13 residues. Trimming removed 3 bases from V and 5 bases from J, with 9 bases in between. The V gene's germline CDR1 is KGHDR and CDR2 SFDVKD. CDR3 sequence: CATSDETRETQYF. In DNA, the CDR3 is TGTGCCACCAGTGATGAGACGCGGGAGACCCAGTACTTC.

V is TRBV7-9 and J is TRBJ1-2, with TRBD1 matching 9 bases. The germline V gene has CDR1 SEHNR and CDR2 FQNEAQ (reference sequence). The CDR3 is made up of 13 amino acids. V was pared by 1 base and J by 8 bases, with 2 bases of the junction left unmatched. The CDR3 here is CASSLDRGRGYTF. The CDR3 DNA sequence: TGTGCCAGCAGCTTAGACAGGGGGCGCGGCTACACCTTC.

The CDR3 spells CASRTGTGVLEQYF. The DNA for the CDR3 is TGTGCCAGCAGAACCGGGACAGGGGTCCTCGAGCAGTACTTC. V is TRBV6-5 and J is TRBJ2-7; TRBD1 matches at 10 bases. V lost 6 bases and J lost 6; bases outside the gene matches: 8. Germline lookup yields CDR1 MNHEY and CDR2 SVGAGI. The CDR3 totals 14 residues.

The chain joins TRBV15 to TRBJ1-4; 8 nucleotides align to TRBD1. The CDR3 sequence is 15 residues long. Germline V lookup: CDR1 LNHNV, CDR2 YYDKDF (reference sequence). The trim removed 3 bases at V and 7 bases at J, leaving 7 bases unmatched. The CDR3 protein is CATSRETGAGEKLFF. CDR3 coding DNA: TGTGCCACCAGCAGGGAGACAGGGGCAGGTGAAAAACTGTTTTTT.

The chain recombines TRBV3-1 (or the pseudogene TRBV3-2) with TRBJ2-7; 7 positions match TRBD2. Germline CDR1 LGHDT, CDR2 YNNKEL (reference sequence). The CDR3 has 16 amino acids. V was clipped by 0 bases and J by 3 bases; unmatched bases: 8. The CDR3 region has the DNA TGTGCCAGCAGCCAAGATTGGGGGACTAACAACTACGAGCAGTACTTC. It codes for CASSQDWGTNNYEQYF.

The chain joins TRBV10-3 to TRBJ2-7; 11 bases are a match to TRBD1. Germline CDR1 and CDR2: ENHRY and SYGVKD. The CDR3 consists of 14 residues. V was pared by 6 bases and J by 3 bases, with 4 bases of the junction left unmatched. This chain's CDR3 is CAISPGQGVYEQYF. CDR3 coding DNA: TGTGCCATCAGCCCGGGACAGGGGGTCTACGAGCAGTACTTC.

The gene calls are TRBV2 and TRBJ1-6; D is uncertain. From germline, CDR1 is SNHLY and CDR2 FYNNEI. Trimming shortened V by 3 bases and J by 0 bases, and 18 bases separated the two germline ends. This CDR3 is built from 19 residues. CDR3 nucleotide sequence: TGTGCCAGCAGTGATTCTACTAACACGTATAGCTCCTATAATTCACCCCTCCACTTT. Protein sequence: CASSDSTNTYSSYNSPLHF.

V usage is TRBV5-6 and J usage is TRBJ1-6; D gene ambiguous. The CDR3 is made up of 16 amino acids. CDR1 is SGHDT, CDR2 YYEEEE, per germline. Trimming took 4 bases from V and 7 from J, leaving 18 bases between them. DNA of the CDR3: TGTGCCAGCAGCCCGGACGGGGAAAAGAAAAATTCACCCCTCCACTTT. This translates into CASSPDGEKKNSPLHF.

As for this clone: Other DNA sequences in the sample encode the same CDR3. V gene TRBV5-1 combines with J gene TRBJ2-1; the match to TRBD2 covers 10 bases. CDR1 is SGHRS and CDR2 is YFSETQ in the germline V gene. CDR3 length: 14 residues. V lost 2 bases and J lost 6; bases outside the gene matches: 2. The CDR3 bases are TGCGCCAGCAGCTTAGCGGGAGGGCGCAATGAGCAGTTCTTC. Protein product: CASSLAGGRNEQFF.

This clone appeared a few times. CDR3 protein: CASRRTGATDTQYF. The CDR3 DNA sequence: TGTGCCAGCAGGCGGACAGGGGCCACAGATACGCAGTATTTT. This chain uses TRBV11-2 with TRBJ2-3; 9 nucleotides line up with TRBD1. Germline CDR1 is SGHAT and CDR2 is FQNNGV. V trimming: 6 bases; J trimming: 2 bases; junction bases outside the gene matches: 3. The CDR3 has 14 residues. Based on the CDR3 plus reference TRBV11-2 and TRBJ2-3, the full variable domain is EAGVAQSPRYKIIEKRQSVAFWCNPISGHATLYWYQQILGQGPKLLIQFQNNGVVDDSQLPKDRFSAERLKGVDSTLKIQPAKLEDSAVYLCASRRTGATDTQYFGPGTRLTVL.

The rearrangement uses TRBV7-2 and TRBJ2-7, with D unclear. The CDR3 totals 14 residues. Germline V CDR1 and CDR2: SGHTA, FQGNSA. The V gene lost 4 bases and the J gene lost 2 bases, with 12 bases spanning the gap. As DNA, the CDR3 is TGTGCCAGCAGCTCCCAAGGAGTACCCTACGAGCAGTACTTC. This codes for CASSSQGVPYEQYF.

The V gene is TRBV2, the J gene TRBJ2-1; maybe TRBD2 (5 bases). Trimming took 1 base from V and 1 from J, leaving 8 bases between them. This CDR3 comprises 15 residues. Germline CDR1 SNHLY, CDR2 FYNNEI. This CDR3 reads CASSEDRGSYNEQFF. DNA for the CDR3: TGTGCCAGCAGTGAAGACAGAGGGTCCTACAATGAGCAGTTCTTC.

The V gene is TRBV11-2, the J gene TRBJ2-5; 8 positions match TRBD1. Germline CDR1 SGHAT, CDR2 FQNNGV. V lost 2 bases to trimming and J lost 2 bases; unmatched junction nucleotides: 4. This CDR3 comprises 15 residues. The CDR3 loop is CASSLWGQDQETQYF. CDR3 in DNA: TGTGCCAGCAGCTTATGGGGACAGGATCAAGAGACCCAGTACTTC.

The chain recombines TRBV27 with TRBJ2-2, with TRBD2 matching 7 bases. Germline V gives CDR1 MNHEY, CDR2 SMNVEV (reference sequence). The CDR3 loop spans 16 amino acids. Losses at the gene ends were 4 bases for V and 1 base for J; bases not matched to a gene: 6. CDR3 sequence (DNA): TGTGCCAGCAGTTCTCTAGCGGAGGTGAACACCGGGGAGCTGTTTTTT. This encodes CASSSLAEVNTGELFF.

The rearrangement links TRBV6-2 or TRBV6-3 to TRBJ2-2; 7 bases agree with TRBD1. Trimming cost V 6 bases and J 4 bases; bases outside gene matches: 5. Germline CDR1 and CDR2: MNHEY and SVGEGT. The CDR3 sequence is 14 residues long. CDR3 sequence reads: CASSRTGSTGELFF. The CDR3, as DNA: TGTGCCAGCAGCCGGACAGGATCCACCGGGGAGCTGTTTTTT.

CDR3 region: CASSQGGGADYGYTF. CDR3 in DNA: TGCGCCAGCAGCCAAGGTGGGGGCGCGGACTATGGCTACACCTTC. This chain joins TRBV4-1 and TRBJ1-2; weak D call: TRBD1 (6 bases). Germline loops: CDR1 MGHRA, CDR2 YSYEKL. The CDR3 contains 15 residues. The germline V and J ends were trimmed by 1 base and 3 bases, with 12 bases remaining between them.

The chain carries TRBV7-2 and TRBJ2-1; 7 nucleotides match TRBD1. Germline trimming cut 5 bases from V and 4 bases from J; bases unmatched to any gene: 11. This CDR3 has 16 residues. Germline V lookup: CDR1 SGHTA, CDR2 FQGNSA. CDR3 region: CASSPKTGNAYNEQFF. The DNA of the CDR3 is TGTGCCAGCAGCCCTAAGACAGGGAATGCGTACAATGAGCAGTTCTTC.

V usage is TRBV6-5 and J usage is TRBJ1-1; 7 bases agree with TRBD1. CDR1 and CDR2 from the germline V gene are MNHEY and SVGAGI. The CDR3 covers 14 residues. J was trimmed by 5 bases and V by 5 bases; bases with no gene match: 8. CDR3 amino acids: CASSRGQLRTEAFF. The CDR3 DNA reads TGTGCCAGCAGTCGGGGACAGCTAAGGACTGAAGCTTTCTTT.

The gene calls are TRBV5-4 and TRBJ1-2; 8 nucleotides match TRBD1. V lost 0 bases to trimming and J lost 5 bases; unmatched junction nucleotides: 9. CDR1 and CDR2 (germline): SGHNT, YYREEE (reference sequence). The CDR3 is 16 amino acids. The CDR3: CASSLGGQDLLYGYTF. CDR3 DNA sequence: TGTGCCAGCAGCTTGGGGGGACAGGATCTCCTTTATGGCTACACCTTC.

The chain combines TRBV19 with TRBJ1-5, with D uncertain. CDR3 length equals 16 residues. Germline values: CDR1 LNHDA, CDR2 SQIVND (reference sequence). Trimming cost V 3 bases and J 1 base, with 13 bases left between them. CDR3: CASSIGRVPSNQPQHF. The CDR3 DNA is TGTGCCAGTAGTATTGGGAGGGTACCGAGCAATCAGCCCCAGCATTTT. The entire variable domain, with the rest obtained from reference TRBV19 and TRBJ1-5, is as follows: DGGITQSPKYLFRKEGQNVTLSCEQNLNHDAMYWYRQDPGQGLRLIYYSQIVNDFQKGDIAEGYSVSREKKESFPLTVTSAQKNPTAFYLCASSIGRVPSNQPQHFGDGTRLSIL.

The CDR3, as DNA: TGTGCCAGCAGTGGAGGGGAGGCCTACGAGCAGTACTTC. This translates into CASSGGEAYEQYF. V and J are TRBV28 and TRBJ2-7, with D possibly being TRBD2 (6 bases). The CDR3 covers 13 residues. The V gene lost 5 bases and the J gene lost 2 bases, with 10 bases spanning the gap. Germline CDR1 MDHEN, CDR2 SYDVKM.

The chain couples TRBV19 to TRBJ2-3; D may be TRBD2 (7 bases). CDR1 LNHDA and CDR2 SQIVND come from the germline V gene (reference sequence). The V end was cut by 10 bases, the J end by 7 bases, with 24 bases between. The CDR3 is made up of 15 amino acids. CDR3 DNA: TGTGCCACCTCTTTAGGGGGGGTTGGTGTGAATACGCAGTATTTT. Translated: CATSLGGVGVNTQYF.

This clone was observed once. The sample contains more than one DNA sequence encoding this CDR3. The chain has TRBV12-3 or TRBV12-4 and TRBJ2-7; TRBD2 is a possible D gene (5 bases). The length of the CDR3 is 12 residues. V lost 6 bases to trimming and J lost 3 bases, with 9 bases between them. CDR3 sequence (DNA): TGTGCCAGCAGCCCTACTAGCTACGAGCAGTACTTC. Translation: CASSPTSYEQYF.

The rearrangement links TRBV11-2 to TRBJ1-2; TRBD1 aligns across 8 bases. V was clipped by 8 bases and J by 6 bases; unmatched bases: 14. Germline CDR1 is SGHAT and CDR2 is FQNNGV. The CDR3 runs 15 residues. The CDR3 sequence: CASDPLAGGRDGYTF. CDR3 in DNA: TGTGCCAGCGACCCCTTGGCAGGGGGCAGGGATGGCTACACCTTC.